Below are 32 T cell receptor beta chains sequenced from a single sample in a study of regulatory T cells in long-lasting Graves disease. Investigators prepared the TCR beta libraries by applying iRepertoire HTBI primers and Arm-PCR of CDR3 regions. TCRdb re-called the multiplex PCR reads through MiXCR, storing one row per CDR3 protein. The sample yields fewer than 500,000 distinct CDR3 sequences, under 20% seen once. Time point indicated: newly diagnosed GD, antithyroid drugs for less than 3 months. RNA from PBMCs was the source of the TCR library. The same data also went into a second study, on T cells in Graves' hyperthyroidism and ophthalmopathy.

Material: peripheral blood mononuclear cells (PBMCs), obtained at new diagnosis, from a patient treated with antithyroid drugs. The receptors derive from a man aged 40-50 years with Graves disease.

This clonotype has at least ten counts. The chain is built from TRBV7-6 and TRBJ2-3; 10 bases fit TRBD2. CDR3 size: 16 residues. Germline-derived CDR1 and CDR2 are SGHVS and FNYEAQ. Trimming took 3 bases from V and 0 from J; bases not matched to a gene: 3. CDR3 DNA sequence: TGTGCCAGCAGCTTGAAGACTAGCGGGAGCACAGATACGCAGTATTTT. Its protein product is CASSLKTSGSTDTQYF.

Many counts were recorded for this clonotype. The chain combines TRBV27 with TRBJ2-7, with 12 bases matching TRBD2. Germline V CDR1 and CDR2: MNHEY, SMNVEV (reference sequence). The CDR3 has 15 amino acids. Losses at the gene ends were 3 bases for V and 5 bases for J; bases not matched to a gene: 5. The DNA for the CDR3 is TGTGCCAGCAGTTTTCTAGCGGGAGGGCCCCACGAGCAGTACTTC. Translation gives CASSFLAGGPHEQYF.

Many counts were recorded for this clonotype. The rearrangement joins TRBV6-1 to TRBJ1-1; D might be TRBD1 (6 bases). Trimming cost V 5 bases and J 11 bases, with 18 bases left between them. Germline-derived CDR1 and CDR2 are MNHNS and SASEGT. The CDR3 has 13 amino acids. CDR3: CASSLLTGEEAFF. The CDR3 DNA follows: TGTGCCAGCAGTCTCCTGACAGGCGAGGAGGCTTTCTTT.

This clonotype was observed many times. V is TRBV10-3 and J is TRBJ1-1, with D tentatively TRBD1 (6 bases). The germline gives CDR1 ENHRY, CDR2 SYGVKD. Trimming took off 4 bases at V and 1 base at J, with 16 bases between the two ends. The CDR3 is 16 amino acids. The CDR3 protein is CAISGRDTQGNTEAFF. CDR3 nucleotides: TGTGCCATCAGTGGCCGGGACACACAAGGGAACACTGAAGCTTTCTTT.

Comment on this clonotype: Because the CDR3 is missing its conserved closing phenylalanine or tryptophan, this is likely a read error. The V call is TRBV24-1, the J call TRBJ2-3; 8 nucleotides line up with TRBD1. The CDR3 totals 15 residues. Germline CDR1 reads KGHDR; CDR2 reads SFDVKD. The trim removed 3 bases at V and 2 bases at J, leaving 3 bases unmatched. CDR3 residues: CATSDPGQVTDTQYS. DNA for the CDR3: TGTGCCACCAGTGATCCGGGACAGGTCACAGATACGCAGTATTCT.

A note on this clonotype: Relative to the germline gene, one junction end is altered; a read error may explain this. V gene TRBV5-1 combines with J gene TRBJ1-5; a weak D match, TRBD1 (5 bases). Germline V gene data show CDR1 as SGHRS and CDR2 as YFSETQ. The CDR3 runs to 16 residues. The CDR3 loop reads CASSLGQGFSNQPQHF. CDR3 coding DNA: TGTGCCAGCAGCTTGGGGCAGGGCTTCAGCAATCAGCCCCAGCATTTT.

In the case of this clonotype: This may be a read error: a much more frequent sequence differs by one nucleotide. The rearrangement joins TRBV30 to TRBJ2-7; D is possibly TRBD2 (5 bases). Trimming removed 4 bases from V and 3 bases from J, with 19 bases in between. This CDR3 spans 15 amino acids. CDR1 is GTSNPN, CDR2 SVGIG, per germline (reference sequence). DNA for the CDR3: TGTGCCTGGAAGGAAGTTCGGCGGGTGCGCTACGAGCAGTACTTC. Protein: CAWKEVRRVRYEQYF. Filled out from reference TRBV30 and TRBJ2-7, the complete variable domain reads SQTIHQWPATLVQPVGSPLSLECTVEGTSNPNLYWYRQAAGRGLQLLFYSVGIGQISSEVPQNLSASRPQDRQFILSSKKLLLSDSGFYLCAWKEVRRVRYEQYFGPGTRLTVT.

This clonotype was seen at least ten times. The chain has TRBV11-3 and TRBJ2-1, with no clear D. V lost 2 bases and J lost 8, with 7 bases in between. The CDR3 runs 12 residues. Per germline, CDR1 SGHNT and CDR2 YENEEA. The CDR3 sequence is CASSLLSHEQFF. DNA of the CDR3: TGTGCCAGCAGCTTACTCAGCCATGAGCAGTTCTTC.

This clonotype was recorded a few times. The chain employs TRBV7-9 and TRBJ2-7; perhaps D is TRBD1 or TRBD2 (6 bases each). V gave up 5 bases and J gave up 3 bases, with 11 bases separating them. The CDR3 has 13 residues. Germline CDR1 is SEHNR and CDR2 is FQNEAQ (reference sequence). CDR3 in amino acids: CASSPGGNYEQYF. CDR3 bases: TGTGCCAGCAGCCCCGGGGGCAACTACGAGCAGTACTTC.

The gene calls are TRBV2 and TRBJ1-2; no clear D gene. The CDR3 has 13 residues. CDR1 is SNHLY, CDR2 FYNNEI, per germline. Trimming left V 1 base short and J 4 bases short, with 7 bases between. The CDR3 region is CASSEVDTYGYTF. The CDR3 DNA reads TGTGCCAGCAGTGAAGTAGACACCTATGGCTACACCTTC.

The chain recombines TRBV19 with TRBJ1-4; D gene ambiguous. Germline CDR1 LNHDA, CDR2 SQIVND (reference sequence). The CDR3 covers 14 residues. V lost 2 bases and J lost 8, with 12 bases in between. CDR3 residues: CASSIPPGVEKLFF. DNA of the CDR3: TGTGCCAGTAGTATACCTCCGGGAGTGGAAAAACTGTTTTTT.

This clonotype showed up many times. The V gene is TRBV2, the J gene TRBJ2-7; D might be TRBD2 (5 bases). Trimming stripped 8 bases from V and 7 bases from J, with 9 bases between. This CDR3 is 10 amino acids long. Germline values: CDR1 SNHLY, CDR2 FYNNEI. CDR3 in amino acids: CASGGWEQYF. For the CDR3, the DNA is TGTGCCAGCGGAGGATGGGAGCAGTACTTC.

This clonotype was detected many times. The chain employs TRBV6-2 or TRBV6-3 and TRBJ2-5; D is undetermined. Germline-derived CDR1 and CDR2 are MNHEY and SVGEGT. Trimming took 1 base from V and 5 from J, leaving 14 bases between them. The CDR3 consists of 15 residues. Here the CDR3 DNA reads TGTGCCAGCAGTTACTTAGGTGCGGTGGGGGAGACCCAGTACTTC. The encoded protein is CASSYLGAVGETQYF.

This clonotype showed up many times. The rearrangement uses TRBV5-1 and TRBJ2-1; 11 bases agree with TRBD2. Germline CDR1 SGHRS, CDR2 YFSETQ. The ends lost 7 bases at V and 9 bases at J; junction bases unmatched: 12. CDR3 length equals 15 residues. The CDR3: CASARETSGIGEQFF. CDR3 DNA: TGCGCCAGCGCCAGGGAGACTAGCGGGATAGGTGAGCAGTTCTTC.

J is TRBJ2-1 and V is TRBV30; D is unclear. CDR1 is GTSNPN, CDR2 SVGIG, per germline (reference sequence). Trimming stripped 0 bases from V and 12 bases from J, with 12 bases between. The CDR3 has 12 residues. The CDR3 sequence: CAWSVGGEGQFF. CDR3 DNA sequence: TGTGCCTGGAGTGTGGGTGGGGAAGGGCAGTTCTTC. Using reference TRBV30 and TRBJ2-1 for the parts outside the CDR3, the full variable domain is SQTIHQWPATLVQPVGSPLSLECTVEGTSNPNLYWYRQAAGRGLQLLFYSVGIGQISSEVPQNLSASRPQDRQFILSSKKLLLSDSGFYLCAWSVGGEGQFFGPGTRLTVL.

The chain carries TRBV20-1 and TRBJ2-7, with D possibly called TRBD1 or TRBD2 (6 bases each). The germline gives CDR1 DFQATT, CDR2 SNEGSKA (reference sequence). V lost 1 base, J lost 5 bases, and 15 bases lay in between. The CDR3 has 14 residues. CDR3: CSARGGAGSNEQYF. DNA of the CDR3: TGCAGTGCTAGAGGGGGGGCGGGATCCAACGAGCAGTACTTC.

The sample holds many counts of this clonotype. The rearrangement joins TRBV28 to TRBJ2-1, with TRBD1 identical over 8 bases. CDR3 length: 12 residues. The germline V gene has CDR1 MDHEN and CDR2 SYDVKM. Germline trimming cut 5 bases from V and 14 bases from J; bases unmatched to any gene: 8. The DNA of the CDR3 is TGTGCCAGCAGTATTGCCGGGACAGGCGAGTTCTTC. It codes for CASSIAGTGEFF.

This clonotype was detected many times. The rearrangement joins TRBV11-2 to TRBJ1-1; possibly TRBD1 for D (6 bases). The CDR3 runs 17 residues. Germline V gives CDR1 SGHAT, CDR2 FQNNGV. Trimming cost V 5 bases and J 10 bases, with 29 bases left between them. CDR3 sequence (DNA): TGTGCCAGCAGCCGGGTCTGGGCCCTGGACAGCCCCGGCGGAGCTTTCTTT. Its protein is CASSRVWALDSPGGAFF.

This rearrangement joins TRBV5-4 to TRBJ2-3; 7 bases match TRBD2. V gave up 6 bases and J gave up 1 base; unmatched junction bases: 8. The CDR3 runs to 15 residues. Germline values: CDR1 SGHNT, CDR2 YYREEE (reference sequence). This CDR3 reads CASTKGGVGTDTQYF. CDR3 DNA sequence: TGTGCCAGCACGAAGGGAGGGGTCGGCACAGATACGCAGTATTTT.

As to this clonotype: This may stem from a read error, because a much larger clone lies one nucleotide away. The V call is TRBV28, the J call TRBJ2-7; D remains unclear. CDR1 and CDR2 from the germline V gene are MDHEN and SYDVKM. The CDR3 consists of 15 residues. In nucleotides, the CDR3 is TGTGCCAGCAGTTTTGTAAGCGTGAGACCATACGAGCGGTACTTC. Translation gives CASSFVSVRPYERYF.

This clonotype showed up many times. This chain connects TRBV30 to TRBJ2-7; unclear D gene. Trimming shortened V by 6 bases and J by 0 bases, and 6 bases separated the two germline ends. The CDR3 contains 11 residues. Germline V gene sequence: CDR1 GTSNPN, CDR2 SVGIG (reference sequence). The CDR3 here is CACASSYEQYF. DNA for the CDR3: TGTGCCTGCGCCAGCTCCTACGAGCAGTACTTC.

The chain employs TRBV28 and TRBJ1-6; 9 bases agree with TRBD1. V shed 5 bases, J shed 3 bases, and the junction held 5 bases outside the gene matches. CDR1 is MDHEN, CDR2 SYDVKM, per germline. This CDR3 comprises 16 residues. CDR3 in DNA: TGTGCCAGCAGTACCACAGGGGGCTTCTATAATTCACCCCTCCACTTT. Translated: CASSTTGGFYNSPLHF.

This clonotype was seen ten or more times. The chain links TRBV18 to TRBJ1-1, with a tentative D call TRBD1 (5 bases). From germline, CDR1 is KGHSH and CDR2 LQKENI. This CDR3 has 17 residues. Trimming pared 2 bases from V and 3 bases from J, leaving 19 bases between. The CDR3 DNA reads as TGTGCCAGCTCACCAGGAACAGGTGGAGGAGTTTACACTGAAGCTTTCTTT. Translating gives CASSPGTGGGVYTEAFF.

This clonotype appeared a few times. The V call is TRBV7-9, the J call TRBJ2-3; the match to TRBD1 covers 7 bases. Germline V lookup: CDR1 SEHNR, CDR2 FQNEAQ (reference sequence). J gave up 6 bases and V 6 bases, and 6 bases lay outside the gene matches. CDR3 size: 13 residues. CDR3 loop: CASRPTGVDTQYF. The CDR3 DNA is TGTGCCAGCAGACCAACAGGGGTGGATACGCAGTATTTT.

This clonotype was detected only a few times. The V gene is TRBV3-1, the J gene TRBJ1-6; TRBD1 matches at 8 bases. V was pared by 4 bases and J by 9 bases, with 8 bases of the junction left unmatched. The CDR3 has 15 residues. Germline CDR1 LGHDT, CDR2 YNNKEL (reference sequence). The chain's CDR3 is CASSRTQGVGSPLHF. The CDR3 region has the DNA TGTGCCAGCAGCCGGACACAGGGGGTAGGTTCACCCCTCCACTTT.

This sequence joins TRBV6-2 or TRBV6-3 and TRBJ2-1, with 11 nucleotides matching TRBD2. With V trimmed by 7 bases and J by 6 bases, 5 bases remained unmatched. This CDR3 spans 14 amino acids. The germline V gene has CDR1 MNHEY and CDR2 SVGEGT. The CDR3 DNA reads as TGTGCCAGCAAACTAGCGGGGGACCTCAATGAGCAGTTCTTC. It encodes CASKLAGDLNEQFF.

This clonotype was seen more than once but under ten times. The J gene is TRBJ2-7, the V gene TRBV11-2, with 7 positions matching TRBD1. The CDR3 covers 15 residues. V trimming: 4 bases; J trimming: 0 bases; junction bases outside the gene matches: 6. CDR1 is SGHAT, CDR2 FQNNGV, per germline. CDR3 sequence (DNA): TGTGCCAGCAGCTCCGGCAGGGGGTTCTCCTACGAGCAGTACTTC. Its translation: CASSSGRGFSYEQYF.

This clonotype has ten or more counts. The rearrangement links TRBV10-3 to TRBJ1-2; D unresolved. Trimming pared 11 bases from V and 5 bases from J, leaving 15 bases between. CDR1 and CDR2 (germline): ENHRY, SYGVKD. The CDR3 spans 12 residues. CDR3 loop: CASQGGGYGYTF. The CDR3 DNA reads as TGTGCCTCGCAAGGCGGCGGGTATGGCTACACCTTC.

Many counts were recorded for this clonotype. This chain uses TRBV27 with TRBJ2-1, with D uncertain. Germline lookup yields CDR1 MNHEY and CDR2 SMNVEV (reference sequence). Trimming shortened V by 11 bases and J by 2 bases, and 13 bases separated the two germline ends. The CDR3 sequence is 13 residues long. The CDR3 spells CAVAQRPYNEQFF. Here the CDR3 DNA reads TGTGCCGTTGCCCAGAGACCCTACAATGAGCAGTTCTTC.

V is TRBV5-1 and J is TRBJ2-1, with TRBD2 matching 10 bases. CDR1 is SGHRS, CDR2 YFSETQ, per germline. The J segment lost 6 bases and the V segment lost 3 bases, leaving 3 bases of the junction unmatched. This CDR3 is built from 14 residues. The chain's CDR3 is CASSSLAGLNEQFF. The CDR3 DNA reads TGCGCCAGCAGCTCACTAGCGGGGCTCAATGAGCAGTTCTTC.

This clonotype was seen many times. The CDR3, as DNA: TGTGCCAGCAGTGAAACACACTTCCGAGCCCTGAACACTGAAGCTTTCTTT. Translated: CASSETHFRALNTEAFF. The V call is TRBV2, the J call TRBJ1-1, with unresolved D. CDR1 is SNHLY and CDR2 is FYNNEI in the germline V gene. V lost 2 bases to trimming and J lost 0 bases, with 16 bases between them. This CDR3 is built from 17 residues.

This chain connects TRBV10-2 to TRBJ2-3; the match to TRBD2 covers 14 bases. The CDR3 is 15 residues long. The V segment lost 6 bases and the J segment 4 bases; nucleotides outside the gene matches: 3. CDR1 is WSHSY, CDR2 SAAADI, per germline. CDR3 amino acids: CASRRLAGGSDTQYF. In DNA, the CDR3 is TGCGCCAGCAGGCGACTAGCGGGAGGGTCAGATACGCAGTATTTT.